Listed below are T cell receptor beta chains from one sample, sequenced in a study of cytomegalovirus exposure and HLA in healthy donors. Only in-frame clones appear in the TCRdb table, and some are missing; sequencing was by immunoSEQ multiplex PCR. The repertoire includes roughly 130,000 clones, 8.5% of them detected once, and approximately 5% sits in the top ten. Sequenced: PBMCs. These receptors came from a man aged 35 to 55 in good health and CMV-seronegative. Both conserved end residues are part of each CDR3. Fields, in order: V gene, CDR3 length, J gene, clone size, D gene, CDR3 protein, CDR3 DNA. The D gene is left open where the match is weak. Where a row states a size, it is once, few, many or the class of an expanded clone; other rows omit it.

V gene: TRBV6-6
CDR3 length: 16
J gene: TRBJ2-3
clone size: few
D gene: TRBD2
CDR3 protein: CASSYYLAGSLDTQYF
CDR3 DNA: TGTGCCAGCAGTTACTACCTAGCGGGGTCTTTGGATACGCAGTATTTT

V gene: TRBV6-6
CDR3 length: 12
J gene: TRBJ1-1
clone size: few
D gene: -
CDR3 protein: CASSRGTSEAFF
CDR3 DNA: TGTGCCAGCAGTAGGGGGACCTCTGAAGCTTTCTTT

V gene: TRBV28
CDR3 length: 12
J gene: TRBJ2-7
clone size: -
D gene: -
CDR3 protein: CASSGAASEQYF
CDR3 DNA: TGTGCCAGCAGTGGGGCAGCTAGCGAGCAGTACTTC

V gene: TRBV19
CDR3 length: 16
J gene: TRBJ2-1
clone size: few
D gene: TRBD2
CDR3 protein: CASSITGGGDYNEQFF
CDR3 DNA: TGTGCCAGTAGTATAACTGGCGGGGGGGATTACAATGAGCAGTTCTTC

V gene: TRBV28
CDR3 length: 15
J gene: TRBJ1-5
clone size: few
D gene: TRBD1
CDR3 protein: CASRTGGRSNQPQHF
CDR3 DNA: TGTGCCAGCCGAACAGGGGGACGTAGCAATCAGCCCCAGCATTTT

V gene: TRBV6-5
CDR3 length: 13
J gene: TRBJ1-1
clone size: -
D gene: -
CDR3 protein: CASSFTGWTEAFF
CDR3 DNA: TGTGCCAGCAGTTTTACAGGGTGGACTGAAGCTTTCTTT

V gene: TRBV10-3
CDR3 length: 12
J gene: TRBJ1-2
clone size: few
D gene: -
CDR3 protein: CAISETGNGYTF
CDR3 DNA: TGTGCCATCAGTGAGACAGGGAATGGCTACACCTTC

V gene: TRBV5-1
CDR3 length: 17
J gene: TRBJ1-5
clone size: -
D gene: -
CDR3 protein: CASSLGGGLGSNQPQHF
CDR3 DNA: TGCGCCAGCAGCTTGGGTGGGGGCTTGGGTAGCAATCAGCCCCAGCATTTT

V gene: TRBV4-1
CDR3 length: 15
J gene: TRBJ1-1
clone size: -
D gene: -
CDR3 protein: CASSQLLGRETEAFF
CDR3 DNA: TGCGCCAGCAGCCAACTTCTGGGGCGGGAAACTGAAGCTTTCTTT

V gene: TRBV5-8
CDR3 length: 14
J gene: TRBJ1-1
clone size: few
D gene: -
CDR3 protein: CASSRRDVVTEAFF
CDR3 DNA: TGTGCCAGCAGCCGGAGGGACGTGGTGACTGAAGCTTTCTTT

V gene: TRBV10-3
CDR3 length: 14
J gene: TRBJ2-4
clone size: once
D gene: -
CDR3 protein: CAIRVTGAKNIQYF
CDR3 DNA: TGTGCCATCAGGGTAACAGGGGCCAAAAACATTCAGTACTTC

V gene: TRBV7-2
CDR3 length: 16
J gene: TRBJ2-3
clone size: -
D gene: -
CDR3 protein: CASDWSWGGTADTQYF
CDR3 DNA: TGTGCCAGCGATTGGTCGTGGGGGGGCACTGCGGATACGCAGTATTTT

V gene: TRBV7-9
CDR3 length: 15
J gene: TRBJ1-2
clone size: -
D gene: TRBD1
CDR3 protein: CASSLGDRARDGYTF
CDR3 DNA: TGTGCCAGCAGCTTAGGGGACAGGGCCCGGGATGGCTACACCTTC

V gene: TRBV5-5
CDR3 length: 17
J gene: TRBJ2-5
clone size: -
D gene: TRBD1
CDR3 protein: CASSLFGDRQRQETQYF
CDR3 DNA: TGTGCCAGCAGCTTGTTTGGGGACAGGCAACGTCAAGAGACCCAGTACTTC

V gene: TRBV25-1
CDR3 length: 16
J gene: TRBJ2-7
clone size: few
D gene: TRBD1
CDR3 protein: CASSGPRTGAAYEQYF
CDR3 DNA: TGTGCCAGCAGTGGCCCCCGGACAGGGGCAGCCTACGAGCAGTACTTC

V gene: TRBV7-2
CDR3 length: 15
J gene: TRBJ2-1
clone size: few
D gene: -
CDR3 protein: CASSLVARGNNEQFF
CDR3 DNA: TGTGCCAGCAGCCTGGTGGCCAGGGGAAACAATGAGCAGTTCTTC

V gene: TRBV4-3
CDR3 length: 16
J gene: TRBJ2-3
clone size: -
D gene: -
CDR3 protein: CASSQNGLGSSDTQYF
CDR3 DNA: TGCGCCAGCAGCCAAAACGGCCTCGGGTCCTCAGATACGCAGTATTTT

V gene: TRBV2
CDR3 length: 23
J gene: TRBJ2-7
clone size: -
D gene: -
CDR3 protein: CASSFLKNSERMEQGEGPYEQYF
CDR3 DNA: TGTGCCAGCAGTTTTCTAAAAAATTCAGAGAGAATGGAACAAGGGGAAGGTCCCTACGAGCAGTACTTC

V gene: TRBV9
CDR3 length: 17
J gene: TRBJ1-2
clone size: few
D gene: -
CDR3 protein: CASSGRGGPGGNYGYTF
CDR3 DNA: TGTGCCAGCAGCGGGCGGGGGGGCCCCGGCGGTAACTATGGCTACACCTTC

V gene: TRBV6-5
CDR3 length: 14
J gene: TRBJ2-2
clone size: -
D gene: TRBD1
CDR3 protein: CASSRDRNTGELFF
CDR3 DNA: TGTGCCAGCAGTAGGGACAGGAACACCGGGGAGCTGTTTTTT

V gene: TRBV5-4
CDR3 length: 14
J gene: TRBJ2-5
clone size: few
D gene: TRBD1
CDR3 protein: CASRRKGAEETQYF
CDR3 DNA: TGTGCCAGCAGACGGAAGGGGGCAGAAGAGACCCAGTACTTC

V gene: TRBV2
CDR3 length: 16
J gene: TRBJ2-5
clone size: -
D gene: TRBD2
CDR3 protein: CASSWGLAGGRETQYF
CDR3 DNA: TGTGCCAGCTCTTGGGGGCTAGCGGGGGGGCGGGAGACCCAGTACTTC

V gene: TRBV7-6
CDR3 length: 14
J gene: TRBJ2-3
clone size: few
D gene: TRBD2
CDR3 protein: CASRFVAGGDKQYF
CDR3 DNA: TGTGCCAGCAGATTCGTAGCGGGGGGTGATAAGCAGTATTTT

V gene: TRBV5-1
CDR3 length: 15
J gene: TRBJ1-5
clone size: -
D gene: -
CDR3 protein: CASSLGGDSNQPQHF
CDR3 DNA: TGCGCCAGCAGCTTGGGGGGGGATAGCAATCAGCCCCAGCATTTT

V gene: TRBV28
CDR3 length: 16
J gene: TRBJ2-2
clone size: few
D gene: -
CDR3 protein: CASSSFGVRGIGELFF
CDR3 DNA: TGTGCCAGCAGTTCATTCGGGGTCCGTGGCATCGGGGAGCTGTTTTTT

V gene: TRBV27
CDR3 length: 16
J gene: TRBJ1-4
clone size: -
D gene: -
CDR3 protein: CASSYILQGFNEKLFF
CDR3 DNA: TGTGCCAGCAGTTACATTCTACAGGGATTTAATGAAAAACTGTTTTTT

V gene: TRBV6-5
CDR3 length: 14
J gene: TRBJ2-7
clone size: few
D gene: -
CDR3 protein: CASRTSQGGYEQYF
CDR3 DNA: TGTGCCAGCAGAACTTCGCAGGGCGGTTACGAGCAGTACTTC

V gene: TRBV7-9
CDR3 length: 18
J gene: TRBJ2-6
clone size: -
D gene: -
CDR3 protein: CASSLVAGQTSGANVLTF
CDR3 DNA: TGTGCCAGCAGCTTAGTAGCGGGACAGACCTCTGGGGCCAACGTCCTGACTTTC

V gene: TRBV2
CDR3 length: 15
J gene: TRBJ1-5
clone size: -
D gene: TRBD1
CDR3 protein: CASSDLAGGDQPQHF
CDR3 DNA: TGTGCCAGCAGTGACTTGGCAGGGGGCGATCAGCCCCAGCATTTT

V gene: TRBV18
CDR3 length: 13
J gene: TRBJ2-1
clone size: few
D gene: -
CDR3 protein: CASSYNLQAEQFF
CDR3 DNA: TGTGCCAGCTCCTATAACCTCCAAGCGGAACAGTTCTTC

V gene: TRBV30
CDR3 length: 13
J gene: TRBJ2-7
clone size: -
D gene: -
CDR3 protein: CAWSQTDRTPQYF
CDR3 DNA: TGTGCCTGGAGTCAGACAGACAGAACCCCGCAGTACTTC

V gene: TRBV25-1
CDR3 length: 14
J gene: TRBJ1-5
clone size: -
D gene: -
CDR3 protein: CASSEPGSGQPQHF
CDR3 DNA: TGTGCCAGCAGTGAGCCAGGGTCAGGGCAGCCCCAGCATTTT

V gene: TRBV18
CDR3 length: 14
J gene: TRBJ1-2
clone size: few
D gene: TRBD1
CDR3 protein: CASSQLQGDYGYTF
CDR3 DNA: TGTGCCAGCTCGCAGCTACAGGGGGACTATGGCTACACCTTC

V gene: TRBV16
CDR3 length: 13
J gene: TRBJ1-1
clone size: few
D gene: -
CDR3 protein: CASGRRWDTEAFF
CDR3 DNA: TGTGCCAGCGGCCGGAGGTGGGACACTGAAGCTTTCTTT

V gene: TRBV27
CDR3 length: 14
J gene: TRBJ2-5
clone size: few
D gene: -
CDR3 protein: CASSPSILFETQYF
CDR3 DNA: TGTGCCAGCAGTCCATCTATTTTGTTCGAGACCCAGTACTTC

V gene: TRBV5-1
CDR3 length: 12
J gene: TRBJ2-7
clone size: -
D gene: -
CDR3 protein: CASSDRGHEQYF
CDR3 DNA: TGCGCCAGCAGCGATAGGGGCCACGAGCAGTACTTC

V gene: TRBV7-2
CDR3 length: 14
J gene: TRBJ2-5
clone size: few
D gene: -
CDR3 protein: CASSPLAGEETQYF
CDR3 DNA: TGTGCCAGCAGCCCCCTGGCCGGGGAAGAGACCCAGTACTTC

V gene: TRBV28
CDR3 length: 14
J gene: TRBJ2-5
clone size: -
D gene: TRBD2
CDR3 protein: CASTPAGGGETQYF
CDR3 DNA: TGTGCCAGCACCCCAGCGGGGGGGGGAGAGACCCAGTACTTC

V gene: TRBV7-2
CDR3 length: 13
J gene: TRBJ2-1
clone size: -
D gene: -
CDR3 protein: CASSSGHYNEQFF
CDR3 DNA: TGTGCCAGCAGCTCCGGACATTACAATGAGCAGTTCTTC

V gene: TRBV6-1
CDR3 length: 17
J gene: TRBJ1-2
clone size: -
D gene: -
CDR3 protein: CASSEVSGARFNYGYTF
CDR3 DNA: TGTGCCAGCAGTGAAGTTTCGGGAGCCAGATTTAACTATGGCTACACCTTC

V gene: TRBV11-2
CDR3 length: 13
J gene: TRBJ2-7
clone size: -
D gene: -
CDR3 protein: CASSLVNGYEQYF
CDR3 DNA: TGTGCCAGCAGCTTAGTCAACGGCTACGAGCAGTACTTC

V gene: TRBV6-5
CDR3 length: 15
J gene: TRBJ2-4
clone size: -
D gene: TRBD1
CDR3 protein: CASSQPGTGKNIQYF
CDR3 DNA: TGTGCCAGCAGTCAACCCGGGACAGGGAAAAACATTCAGTACTTC

V gene: TRBV5-1
CDR3 length: 16
J gene: TRBJ1-6
clone size: few
D gene: -
CDR3 protein: CASSARGSSYNSPLHF
CDR3 DNA: TGCGCCAGCAGCGCTAGGGGGAGCTCCTATAATTCACCCCTCCACTTT

V gene: TRBV14
CDR3 length: 19
J gene: TRBJ1-1
clone size: -
D gene: TRBD1
CDR3 protein: CASSHSSPQGDRRNTEAFF
CDR3 DNA: TGTGCCAGCAGCCACTCCTCCCCCCAGGGGGATCGAAGGAACACTGAAGCTTTCTTT

V gene: TRBV27
CDR3 length: 14
J gene: TRBJ2-7
clone size: -
D gene: -
CDR3 protein: CASSYRGGYYEQYF
CDR3 DNA: TGTGCCAGCAGTTACAGGGGGGGATACTACGAGCAGTACTTC

V gene: TRBV29-1
CDR3 length: 14
J gene: TRBJ2-5
clone size: few
D gene: -
CDR3 protein: CSVEMTGVGETQYF
CDR3 DNA: TGCAGCGTTGAAATGACGGGGGTCGGGGAGACCCAGTACTTC

V gene: TRBV9
CDR3 length: 16
J gene: TRBJ2-5
clone size: few
D gene: -
CDR3 protein: CASSEGPGGLKETQYF
CDR3 DNA: TGTGCCAGCAGCGAGGGGCCGGGGGGCCTGAAAGAGACCCAGTACTTC

V gene: TRBV5-4
CDR3 length: 14
J gene: TRBJ1-1
clone size: -
D gene: -
CDR3 protein: CASSLTAANTEAFF
CDR3 DNA: TGTGCCAGCAGCCTGACAGCTGCGAACACTGAAGCTTTCTTT

V gene: TRBV2
CDR3 length: 16
J gene: TRBJ1-4
clone size: -
D gene: TRBD1
CDR3 protein: CASRGGTGLGGEKLFF
CDR3 DNA: TGTGCCAGCAGGGGGGGGACAGGACTCGGCGGTGAAAAACTGTTTTTT